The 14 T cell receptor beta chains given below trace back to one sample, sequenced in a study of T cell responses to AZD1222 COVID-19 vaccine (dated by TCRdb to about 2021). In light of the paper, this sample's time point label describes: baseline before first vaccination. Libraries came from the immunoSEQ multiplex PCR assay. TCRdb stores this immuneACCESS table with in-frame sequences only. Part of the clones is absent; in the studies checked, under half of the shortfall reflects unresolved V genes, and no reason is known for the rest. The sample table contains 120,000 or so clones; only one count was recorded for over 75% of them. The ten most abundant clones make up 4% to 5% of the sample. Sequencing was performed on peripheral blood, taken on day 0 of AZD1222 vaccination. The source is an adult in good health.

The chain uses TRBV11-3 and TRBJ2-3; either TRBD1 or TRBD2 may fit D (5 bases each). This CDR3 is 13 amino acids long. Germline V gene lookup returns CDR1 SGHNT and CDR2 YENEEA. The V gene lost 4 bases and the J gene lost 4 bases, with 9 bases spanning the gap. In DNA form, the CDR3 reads TGTGCCAGCAGCTCCCGGGGCCCAGATACGCAGTATTTT. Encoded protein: CASSSRGPDTQYF.

Here the CDR3 reads CASSYSSGPYEQYF. CDR3 DNA sequence: TGTGCCAGCAGTTACTCTAGCGGACCCTACGAGCAGTACTTC. The J gene is TRBJ2-7, the V gene TRBV6-5; D perhaps matches TRBD2 (6 bases). Germline V gene lookup returns CDR1 MNHEY and CDR2 SVGAGI. V was trimmed by 0 bases and J by 2 bases, leaving 8 bases between them. This CDR3 is 14 amino acids long.

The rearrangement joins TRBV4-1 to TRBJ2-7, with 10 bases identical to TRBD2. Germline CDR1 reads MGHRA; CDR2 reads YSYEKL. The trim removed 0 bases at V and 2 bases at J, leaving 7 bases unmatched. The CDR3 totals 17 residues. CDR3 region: CASSQEELAGIPYEQYF. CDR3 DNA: TGCGCCAGCAGCCAAGAAGAACTAGCGGGGATTCCCTACGAGCAGTACTTC.

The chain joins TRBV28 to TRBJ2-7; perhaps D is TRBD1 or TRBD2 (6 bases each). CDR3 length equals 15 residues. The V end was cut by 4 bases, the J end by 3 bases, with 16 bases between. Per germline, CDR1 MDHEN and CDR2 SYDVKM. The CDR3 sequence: CASSYGGGGRYEQYF. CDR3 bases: TGTGCCAGCAGTTACGGAGGAGGGGGGCGCTACGAGCAGTACTTC.

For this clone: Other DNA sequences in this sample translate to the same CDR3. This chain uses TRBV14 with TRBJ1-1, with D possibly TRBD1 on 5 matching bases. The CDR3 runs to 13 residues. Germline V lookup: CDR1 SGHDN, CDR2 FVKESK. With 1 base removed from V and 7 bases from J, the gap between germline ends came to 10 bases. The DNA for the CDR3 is TGTGCCAGCAGCCAAGTGGGGGGAGGTGAAGCTTTCTTT. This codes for CASSQVGGGEAFF.

In DNA, the CDR3 is TGCGCCAGCAGAAGGGACAGACTCACTGAAGCTTTCTTT. This codes for CASRRDRLTEAFF. The chain uses TRBV10-2 and TRBJ1-1, with 7 bases lining up with TRBD1. Germline CDR1 reads WSHSY; CDR2 reads SAAADI. Trimming at V came to 6 bases and at J to 4 bases, leaving 5 bases not matched to a gene. The CDR3 extends over 13 amino acids.

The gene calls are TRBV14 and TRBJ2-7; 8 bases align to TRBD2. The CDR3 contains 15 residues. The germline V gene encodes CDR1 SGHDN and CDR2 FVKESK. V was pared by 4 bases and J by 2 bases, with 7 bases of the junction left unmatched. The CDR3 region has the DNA TGTGCCAGCAGCCTTTCCGGGAGGGCTCCCTACGAGCAGTACTTC. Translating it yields CASSLSGRAPYEQYF.

The CDR3 is CASSLGGQASYTF. Written as DNA, the CDR3 is TGTGCCAGCAGTTTGGGCGGACAGGCGAGCTACACCTTC. The chain uses TRBV28 and TRBJ1-2; 7 nucleotides align to TRBD1. This CDR3 spans 13 amino acids. Germline V CDR1 and CDR2: MDHEN, SYDVKM. The V gene end was trimmed by 3 bases and the J gene end by 9 bases; junction bases not matched to a gene: 7.

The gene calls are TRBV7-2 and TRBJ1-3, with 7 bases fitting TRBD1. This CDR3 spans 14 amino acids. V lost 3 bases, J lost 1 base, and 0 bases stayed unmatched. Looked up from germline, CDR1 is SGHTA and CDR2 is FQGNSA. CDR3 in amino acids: CASSLGQSGNTIYF. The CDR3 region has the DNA TGTGCCAGCAGCTTGGGACAGTCTGGAAACACCATATATTTT.

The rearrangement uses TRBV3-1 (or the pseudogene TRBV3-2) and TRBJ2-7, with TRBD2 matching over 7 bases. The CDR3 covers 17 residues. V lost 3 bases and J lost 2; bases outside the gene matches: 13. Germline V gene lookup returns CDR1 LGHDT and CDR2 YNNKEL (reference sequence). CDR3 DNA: TGTGCCAGCAGCCAGGGGGGGTGGTCGGGATTCACCTACGAGCAGTACTTC. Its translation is CASSQGGWSGFTYEQYF.

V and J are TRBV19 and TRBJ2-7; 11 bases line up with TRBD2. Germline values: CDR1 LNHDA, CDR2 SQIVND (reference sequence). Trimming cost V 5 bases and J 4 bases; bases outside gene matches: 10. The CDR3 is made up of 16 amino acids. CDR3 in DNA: TGTGCCAGTAGTCGACTGAGTAGCGGGGGGGGTTACGAGCAGTACTTC. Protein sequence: CASSRLSSGGGYEQYF.

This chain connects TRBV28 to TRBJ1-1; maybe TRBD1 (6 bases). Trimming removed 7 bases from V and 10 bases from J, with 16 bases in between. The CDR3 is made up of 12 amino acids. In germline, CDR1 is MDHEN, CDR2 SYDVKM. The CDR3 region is CASILRGAGAFF. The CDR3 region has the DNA TGTGCCAGCATCCTACGGGGGGCAGGAGCTTTCTTT.

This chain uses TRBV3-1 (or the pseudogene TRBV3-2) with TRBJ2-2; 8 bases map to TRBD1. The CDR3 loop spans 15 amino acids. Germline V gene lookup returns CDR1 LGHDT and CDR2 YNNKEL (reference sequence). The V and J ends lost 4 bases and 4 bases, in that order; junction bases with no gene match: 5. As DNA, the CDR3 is TGTGCCAGCAGCCTTGGGACAGGTCTCACCGGGGAGCTGTTTTTT. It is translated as CASSLGTGLTGELFF.

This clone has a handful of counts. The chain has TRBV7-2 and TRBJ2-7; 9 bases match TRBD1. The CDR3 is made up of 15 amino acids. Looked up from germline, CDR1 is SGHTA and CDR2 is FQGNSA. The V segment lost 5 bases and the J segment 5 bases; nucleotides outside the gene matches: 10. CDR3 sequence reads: CASSISSGQGNEQYF. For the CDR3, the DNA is TGTGCCAGCAGCATATCGTCGGGACAGGGTAACGAGCAGTACTTC.